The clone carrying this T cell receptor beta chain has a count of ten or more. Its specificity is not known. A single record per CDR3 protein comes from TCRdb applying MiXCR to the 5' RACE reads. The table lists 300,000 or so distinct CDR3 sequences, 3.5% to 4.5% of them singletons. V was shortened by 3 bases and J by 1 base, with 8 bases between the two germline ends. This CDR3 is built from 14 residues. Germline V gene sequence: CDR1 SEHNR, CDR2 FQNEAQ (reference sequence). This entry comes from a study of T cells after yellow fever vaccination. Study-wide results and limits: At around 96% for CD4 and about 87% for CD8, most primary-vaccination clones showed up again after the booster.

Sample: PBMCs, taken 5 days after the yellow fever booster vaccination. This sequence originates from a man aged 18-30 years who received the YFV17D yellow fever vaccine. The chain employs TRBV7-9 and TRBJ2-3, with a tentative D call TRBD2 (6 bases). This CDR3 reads CASSFGGGTDTQYF. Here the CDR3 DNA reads TGTGCCAGCAGCTTTGGAGGGGGCACAGATACGCAGTATTTT.